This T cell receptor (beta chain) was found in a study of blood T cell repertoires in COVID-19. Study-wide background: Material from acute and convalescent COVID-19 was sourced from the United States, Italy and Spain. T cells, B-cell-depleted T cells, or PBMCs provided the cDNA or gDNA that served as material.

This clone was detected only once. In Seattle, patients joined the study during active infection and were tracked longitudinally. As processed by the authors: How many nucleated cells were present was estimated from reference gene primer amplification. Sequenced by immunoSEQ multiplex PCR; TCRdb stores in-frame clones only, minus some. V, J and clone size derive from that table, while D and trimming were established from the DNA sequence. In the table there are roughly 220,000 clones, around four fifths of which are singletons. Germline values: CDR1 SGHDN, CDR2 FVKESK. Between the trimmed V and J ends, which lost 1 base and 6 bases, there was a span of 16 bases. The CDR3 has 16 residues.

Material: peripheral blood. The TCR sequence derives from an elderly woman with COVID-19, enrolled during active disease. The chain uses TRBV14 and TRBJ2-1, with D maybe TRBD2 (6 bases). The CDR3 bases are TGTGCCAGCAGCCAAGGGATTTCAGCGGGTGGCAATGAGCAGTTCTTC. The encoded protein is CASSQGISAGGNEQFF. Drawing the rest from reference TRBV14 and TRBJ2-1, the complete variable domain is EAGVTQFPSHSVIEKGQTVTLRCDPISGHDNLYWYRRVMGKEIKFLLHFVKESKQDESGMPNNRFLAERTGGTYSTLKVQPAELEDSGVYFCASSQGISAGGNEQFFGPGTRLTVL.